The clone carrying this T cell receptor beta chain came up once. The record originates from a study of OX40 agonist ivuxolimab in advanced cancers. Trimming removed 7 bases from V and 7 bases from J, with 19 bases in between. The CDR3 sequence is 13 residues long. Germline V CDR1 and CDR2: SQVTM, ANQGSEA. This table comes from immunoSEQ multiplex PCR, and its TCRdb copy is limited to in-frame clones, with some not included. The top ten clones hold around 1.9% of a sample with 55,000 to 70,000 clones, approximately 90% of them seen once. The V and J genes are TRBV29-1 and TRBJ1-2; the D is unclear. The material sequenced was CD4+ or CD8+ T cells sorted from blood, taken in a trial of the OX40 agonist ivuxolimab. This TCR was sampled from an adult with an advanced solid tumor such as melanoma, head and neck, liver or kidney cancer. The CDR3 reads CSAQAPSPIGYTF. The CDR3, as DNA: TGCAGCGCCCAGGCTCCCTCCCCGATTGGCTACACCTTC.